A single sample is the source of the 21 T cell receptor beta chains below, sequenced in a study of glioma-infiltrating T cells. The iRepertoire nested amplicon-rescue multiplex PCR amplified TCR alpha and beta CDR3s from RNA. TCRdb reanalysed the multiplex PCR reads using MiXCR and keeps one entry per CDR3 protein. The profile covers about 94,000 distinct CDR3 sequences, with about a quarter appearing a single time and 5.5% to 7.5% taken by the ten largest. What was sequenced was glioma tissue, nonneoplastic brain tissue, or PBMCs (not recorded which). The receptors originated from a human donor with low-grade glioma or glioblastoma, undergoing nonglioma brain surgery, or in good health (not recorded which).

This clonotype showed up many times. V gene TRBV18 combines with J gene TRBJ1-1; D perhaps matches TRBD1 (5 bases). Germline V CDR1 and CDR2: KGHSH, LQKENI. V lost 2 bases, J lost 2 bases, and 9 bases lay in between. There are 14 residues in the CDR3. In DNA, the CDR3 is TGTGCCAGCTCACCAGTTCAGGGTAACACTGAAGCTTTCTTT. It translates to CASSPVQGNTEAFF.

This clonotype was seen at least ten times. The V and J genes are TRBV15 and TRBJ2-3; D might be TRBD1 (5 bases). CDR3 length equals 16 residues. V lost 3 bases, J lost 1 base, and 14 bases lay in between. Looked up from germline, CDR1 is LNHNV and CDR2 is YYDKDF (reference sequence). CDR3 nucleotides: TGTGCCACCAGCAGCCTTGGGGCTTTACGCACAGATACGCAGTATTTT. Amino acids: CATSSLGALRTDTQYF.

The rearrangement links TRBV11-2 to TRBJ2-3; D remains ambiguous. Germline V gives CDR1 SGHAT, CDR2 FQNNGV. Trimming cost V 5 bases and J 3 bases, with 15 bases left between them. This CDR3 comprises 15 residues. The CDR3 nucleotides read TGTGCCAGCAGCCCCAGGCCCAGGACGACAGATACGCAGTATTTT. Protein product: CASSPRPRTTDTQYF.

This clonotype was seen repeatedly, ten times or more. The CDR3 DNA is TGTGCCACCAGCAGGCTTTACTATGGCTACACCTTC. Protein sequence: CATSRLYYGYTF. The chain uses TRBV15 and TRBJ1-2; D is undetermined. The CDR3 spans 12 residues. V was cut by 3 bases and J by 3 bases, with 5 bases left in between. Germline loops: CDR1 LNHNV, CDR2 YYDKDF (reference sequence).

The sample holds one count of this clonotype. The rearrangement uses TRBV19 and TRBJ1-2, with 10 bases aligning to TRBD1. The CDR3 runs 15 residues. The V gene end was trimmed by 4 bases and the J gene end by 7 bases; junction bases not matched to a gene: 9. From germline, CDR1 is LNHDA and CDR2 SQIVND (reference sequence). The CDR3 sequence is CASSTDRGRESGYTF. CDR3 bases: TGTGCCAGTAGTACTGACAGGGGGCGCGAAAGTGGCTACACCTTC.

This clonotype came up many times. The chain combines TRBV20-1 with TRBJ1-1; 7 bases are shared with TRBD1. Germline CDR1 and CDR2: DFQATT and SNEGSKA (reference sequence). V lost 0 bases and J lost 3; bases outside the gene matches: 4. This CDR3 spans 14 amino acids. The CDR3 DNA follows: TGCAGTGCTAGAGATTTGAGGGGGCACACTGAAGCTTTCTTT. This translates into CSARDLRGHTEAFF.

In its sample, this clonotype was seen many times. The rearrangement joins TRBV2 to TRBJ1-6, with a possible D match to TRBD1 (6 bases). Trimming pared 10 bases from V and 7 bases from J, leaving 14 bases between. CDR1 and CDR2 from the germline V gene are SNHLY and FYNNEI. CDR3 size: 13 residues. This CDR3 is CATRDTRNSPLHF. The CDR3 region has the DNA TGTGCCACCCGGGACACCCGGAATTCACCCCTCCACTTT.

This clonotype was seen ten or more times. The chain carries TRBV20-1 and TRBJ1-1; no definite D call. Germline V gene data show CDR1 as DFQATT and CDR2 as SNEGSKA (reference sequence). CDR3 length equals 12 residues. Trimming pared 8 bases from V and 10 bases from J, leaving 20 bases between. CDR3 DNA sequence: TGCAGTCATAGCACTGACGGGAGGGTAGCTTTCTTT. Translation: CSHSTDGRVAFF.

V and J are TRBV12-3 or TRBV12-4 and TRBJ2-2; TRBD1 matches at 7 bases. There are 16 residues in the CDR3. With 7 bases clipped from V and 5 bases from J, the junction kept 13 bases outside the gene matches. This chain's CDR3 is CASTNQRGQFTGELFF. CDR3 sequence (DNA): TGTGCCAGCACTAATCAACGGGGACAGTTTACCGGGGAGCTGTTTTTT.

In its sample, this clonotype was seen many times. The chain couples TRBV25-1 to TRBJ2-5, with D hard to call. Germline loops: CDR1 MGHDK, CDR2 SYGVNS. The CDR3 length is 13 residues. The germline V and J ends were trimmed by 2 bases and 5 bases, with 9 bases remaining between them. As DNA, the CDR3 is TGTGCCAGCAGTGAAACACCGTTGGAGACCCAGTACTTC. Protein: CASSETPLETQYF.

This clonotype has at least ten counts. This chain's CDR3 is CASRTGVNYGYTF. CDR3 nucleotides: TGTGCCAGCAGGACCGGGGTTAACTATGGCTACACCTTC. V usage is TRBV7-2 and J usage is TRBJ1-2; D remains unclear. The CDR3 is 13 residues long. Trimming took off 6 bases at V and 1 base at J, with 9 bases between the two ends. Germline V gene data show CDR1 as SGHTA and CDR2 as FQGNSA.

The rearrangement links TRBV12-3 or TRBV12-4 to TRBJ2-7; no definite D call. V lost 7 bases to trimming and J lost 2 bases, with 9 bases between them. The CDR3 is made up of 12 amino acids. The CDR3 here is CASTGNAYEQYF. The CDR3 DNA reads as TGTGCCAGCACCGGAAATGCCTACGAGCAGTACTTC.

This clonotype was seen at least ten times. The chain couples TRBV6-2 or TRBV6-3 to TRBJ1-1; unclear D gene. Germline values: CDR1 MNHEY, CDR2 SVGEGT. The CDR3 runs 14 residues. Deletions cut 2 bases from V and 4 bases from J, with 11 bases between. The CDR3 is CASSYAGGSTEAFF. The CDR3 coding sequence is TGTGCCAGCAGTTACGCGGGCGGGAGCACTGAAGCTTTCTTT.

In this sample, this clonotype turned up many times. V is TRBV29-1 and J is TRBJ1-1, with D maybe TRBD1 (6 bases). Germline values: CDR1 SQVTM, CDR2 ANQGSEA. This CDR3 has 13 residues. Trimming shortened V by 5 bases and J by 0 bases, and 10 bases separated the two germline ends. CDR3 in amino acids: CSVTDRLNTEAFF. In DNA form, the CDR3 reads TGCAGCGTTACCGACAGGCTGAACACTGAAGCTTTCTTT.

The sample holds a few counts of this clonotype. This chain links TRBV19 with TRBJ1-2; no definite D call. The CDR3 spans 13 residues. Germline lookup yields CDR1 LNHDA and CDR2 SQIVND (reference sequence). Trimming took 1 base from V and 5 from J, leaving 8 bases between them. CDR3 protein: CASSIVGIYGYTF. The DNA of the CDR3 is TGTGCCAGTAGTATAGTGGGGATTTATGGCTACACCTTC. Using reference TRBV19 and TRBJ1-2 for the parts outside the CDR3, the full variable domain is DGGITQSPKYLFRKEGQNVTLSCEQNLNHDAMYWYRQDPGQGLRLIYYSQIVNDFQKGDIAEGYSVSREKKESFPLTVTSAQKNPTAFYLCASSIVGIYGYTFGSGTRLTVV.

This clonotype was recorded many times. The CDR3 DNA is TGTGCCAGCAGCCCCCGACTAGCGGGAGATACGCAGTATTTT. Protein: CASSPRLAGDTQYF. The gene calls are TRBV3-1 and TRBJ2-3, with 10 positions matching TRBD2. CDR3 length: 14 amino acids. J gave up 5 bases and V 4 bases, and 3 bases lay outside the gene matches. Germline V gene data show CDR1 as LGHDT and CDR2 as YNNKEL (reference sequence).

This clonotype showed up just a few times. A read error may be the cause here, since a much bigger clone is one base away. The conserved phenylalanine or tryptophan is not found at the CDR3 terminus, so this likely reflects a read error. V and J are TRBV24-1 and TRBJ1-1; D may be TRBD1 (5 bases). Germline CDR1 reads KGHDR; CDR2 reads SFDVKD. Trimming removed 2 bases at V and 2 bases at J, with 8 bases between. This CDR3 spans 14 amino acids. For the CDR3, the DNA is TGTGCCACCAGTGATTCGACAGTTAACACTGAAGCTTTCTTG. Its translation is CATSDSTVNTEAFL.

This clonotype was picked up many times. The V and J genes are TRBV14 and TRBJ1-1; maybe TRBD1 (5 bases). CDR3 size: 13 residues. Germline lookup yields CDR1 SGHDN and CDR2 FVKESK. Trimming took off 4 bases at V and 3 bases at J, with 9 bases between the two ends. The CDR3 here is CASSRRADTEAFF. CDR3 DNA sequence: TGTGCCAGCAGCCGCAGGGCAGACACTGAAGCTTTCTTT.

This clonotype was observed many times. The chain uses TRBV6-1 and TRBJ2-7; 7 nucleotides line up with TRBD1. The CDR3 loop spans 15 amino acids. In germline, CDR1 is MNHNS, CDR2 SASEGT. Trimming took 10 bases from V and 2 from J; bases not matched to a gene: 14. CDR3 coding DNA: TGTGCCACCACCGGCGCTACAGGGGTTACCTACGAGCAGTACTTC. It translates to CATTGATGVTYEQYF.

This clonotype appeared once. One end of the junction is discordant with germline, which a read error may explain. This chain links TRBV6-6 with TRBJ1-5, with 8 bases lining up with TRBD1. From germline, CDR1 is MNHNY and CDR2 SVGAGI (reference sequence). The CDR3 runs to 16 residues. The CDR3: CASSYSAGGMNKPQHF. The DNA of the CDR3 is TGTGCCAGTAGTTACTCAGCAGGGGGCATGAATAAGCCCCAGCATTTT.

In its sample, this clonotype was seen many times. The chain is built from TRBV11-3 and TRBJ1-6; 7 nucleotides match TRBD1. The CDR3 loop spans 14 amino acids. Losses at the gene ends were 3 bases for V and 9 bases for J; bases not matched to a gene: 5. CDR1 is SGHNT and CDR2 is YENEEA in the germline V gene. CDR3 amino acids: CASSLGAGGSPLHF. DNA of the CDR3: TGTGCCAGCAGCTTGGGGGCAGGGGGTTCACCCCTCCACTTT.